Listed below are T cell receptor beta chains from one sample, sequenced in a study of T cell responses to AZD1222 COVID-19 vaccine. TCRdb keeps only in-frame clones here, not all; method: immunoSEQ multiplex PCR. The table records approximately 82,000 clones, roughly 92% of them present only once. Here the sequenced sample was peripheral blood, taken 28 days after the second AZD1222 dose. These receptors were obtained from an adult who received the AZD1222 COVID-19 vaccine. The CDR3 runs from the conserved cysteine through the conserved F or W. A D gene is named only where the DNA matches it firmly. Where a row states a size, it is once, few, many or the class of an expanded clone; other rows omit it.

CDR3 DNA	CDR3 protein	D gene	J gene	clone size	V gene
TGTGCCAGCACTAGGACAGCCGCTAACTATGGCTACACCTTC	CASTRTAANYGYTF	NA	TRBJ1-2	NA	TRBV6-5
TGTGCCAGCAGCCAGGAACAGGGTTCCAAGGGTACTAATGAAAAACTGTTTTTT	CASSQEQGSKGTNEKLFF	NA	TRBJ1-4	NA	TRBV4-2
TGCAGCGGGGGTTGGGGGGGCACTGAAGCTTTCTTT	CSGGWGGTEAFF	NA	TRBJ1-1	NA	TRBV29-1
TGTGCCAGCAGCTCGACAAGTAGCTATGGCTACACCTTC	CASSSTSSYGYTF	NA	TRBJ1-2	NA	TRBV5-6
TGCGCCAGCAGCCCGGACCTACTGGGAGATACGCAGTATTTT	CASSPDLLGDTQYF	NA	TRBJ2-3	NA	TRBV5-1
TGTGCCAGCACCAGAGGGGGGGACAGGGATAATTCACCCCTCCACTTT	CASTRGGDRDNSPLHF	TRBD1	TRBJ1-6	NA	TRBV28
TGTGCCACCAGCAGAGATCGTGTTGTGGCAGGGGCTTACAATGAGCAGTTCTTC	CATSRDRVVAGAYNEQFF	NA	TRBJ2-1	NA	TRBV15
TGTGCCAGTAGTATTCGACAGGGAACTAATGAAAAACTGTTTTTT	CASSIRQGTNEKLFF	TRBD1	TRBJ1-4	NA	TRBV19
TGCGCCAGCAGCTTGGGCACAAGCACAGATACGCAGTATTTT	CASSLGTSTDTQYF	NA	TRBJ2-3	NA	TRBV5-1
TGTGCCAGCAGCCGGAGTTGGCAGCTCTCTGAGCAGTTCTTC	CASSRSWQLSEQFF	NA	TRBJ2-1	NA	TRBV5-4
TGTGCCAGCTCACCACAGGGAGGAGAAAAACTGTTTTTT	CASSPQGGEKLFF	NA	TRBJ1-4	NA	TRBV18
TGTGCCAGCTCACCTACTTCGTCGGGGGGCTGGGCCAAAAACATTCAGTACTTC	CASSPTSSGGWAKNIQYF	NA	TRBJ2-4	NA	TRBV18
TGCGCCAGCAGGACCGGGACAGGGTCCATGAATGAGCAGTTCTTC	CASRTGTGSMNEQFF	TRBD1	TRBJ2-1	NA	TRBV4-1
TGCAGTGCTAGTCGGGCCTTCCAAGAGACCCAGTACTTC	CSASRAFQETQYF	NA	TRBJ2-5	once	TRBV20-1
TGTGCCAGTAGCCGGGACCCCCAGTCATGGAATGAGCAGTTCTTC	CASSRDPQSWNEQFF	NA	TRBJ2-1	NA	TRBV19
TGTGCCAGCAGTTTAATCGAGATGACAGGGGGCGGTGGCTACACCTTC	CASSLIEMTGGGGYTF	TRBD1	TRBJ1-2	NA	TRBV28
TGTGCCAGCTCAAGCGGGGATGCTCAGCCCCAGCATTTT	CASSSGDAQPQHF	NA	TRBJ1-5	NA	TRBV18
TGTGCCAGCAGCTTTCGGTTAATGACAGGGACGAACACCGGGGAGCTGTTTTTT	CASSFRLMTGTNTGELFF	TRBD1	TRBJ2-2	NA	TRBV11-2
TGCAGCGCCATAGGACAGGGCGGGAGTCAGCCCCAGCATTTT	CSAIGQGGSQPQHF	TRBD1	TRBJ1-5	NA	TRBV29-1
TGTGCCAGCTCACCCAATACGAGGGTTGGGGCCAACGTCCTGACTTTC	CASSPNTRVGANVLTF	NA	TRBJ2-6	NA	TRBV18
TGTGCCAGCAGCCAAGCGGGGCCGTACGAGCAGTACTTC	CASSQAGPYEQYF	NA	TRBJ2-7	NA	TRBV3-1/TRBV3-2
TGCGCCAGTAGGCGTGGGGGGAACTATGGCTACACCTTC	CASRRGGNYGYTF	NA	TRBJ1-2	NA	TRBV10-2
TGTGCCAGCAGGATAGCGGGGACTAGCACAGATACGCAGTATTTT	CASRIAGTSTDTQYF	TRBD2	TRBJ2-3	NA	TRBV6-6
TGTGCCAGCAGCCAAGCGGGCAGAAGCAATCAGCCCCAGCATTTT	CASSQAGRSNQPQHF	NA	TRBJ1-5	NA	TRBV3-1/TRBV3-2
TGTGCCAGCAGTTACTCTGGACGGTTTGAGACCCAGTACTTC	CASSYSGRFETQYF	NA	TRBJ2-5	NA	TRBV6-5
TGTGCCAGCAGCTTAGAGGTGCCCGCAGGCTACACCTTC	CASSLEVPAGYTF	NA	TRBJ1-2	NA	TRBV11-2
TGCGCCAGCAGTAACCGTTTAGATGAAAAACTGTTTTTT	CASSNRLDEKLFF	NA	TRBJ1-4	NA	TRBV5-1
TGTGCCAGCAGCCAGATGGCCCGGGCGGGCTCTGGGGCCAACGTCCTGACTTTC	CASSQMARAGSGANVLTF	NA	TRBJ2-6	once	TRBV3-1/TRBV3-2
TGTGCCAGCAGTTCCCCTCACCGGGGGAAAGGAGATACGCAGTATTTT	CASSSPHRGKGDTQYF	NA	TRBJ2-3	NA	TRBV28
TGTGCCAGTAGTATAGGGCCGCTAACTGAAGCTTTCTTT	CASSIGPLTEAFF	NA	TRBJ1-1	NA	TRBV19
TGTGCCAGCAGCTTGGGGGCCGGAAATACGCAGTATTTT	CASSLGAGNTQYF	NA	TRBJ2-3	few	TRBV7-3
TGTGCCAGCAGTTTCGACAGACGGACTGGAAACACCATATATTTT	CASSFDRRTGNTIYF	NA	TRBJ1-3	NA	TRBV28
TGTGCCAGCAGTGAATCGTGGCGGGGGGGCAGAGATGAGCAGTTCTTC	CASSESWRGGRDEQFF	TRBD2	TRBJ2-1	NA	TRBV6-1
TGTGCCAGCAGCCCAACGCTGGACAGGCTTAACTATGGCTACACCTTC	CASSPTLDRLNYGYTF	NA	TRBJ1-2	NA	TRBV21-1
TGTGCCAGCAGTTTATCTCCAGGGTCGAGGGGCTATGGCTACACCTTC	CASSLSPGSRGYGYTF	NA	TRBJ1-2	NA	TRBV27
TGTGCCAGTAGTCCTCTGGAGACGGTAAGCAATCAGCCCCAGCATTTT	CASSPLETVSNQPQHF	NA	TRBJ1-5	NA	TRBV19
TGTGCCAGCAGTCGGGACCGAGATGAAAAACTGTTTTTT	CASSRDRDEKLFF	NA	TRBJ1-4	NA	TRBV25-1
TGCAGCGTCGCGGGGGTAGGAGGGGCAGGAGAGCAGTACTTC	CSVAGVGGAGEQYF	TRBD2	TRBJ2-7	NA	TRBV29-1
TGCGCCAGCAGCCAAGATTTCGGGTGGGAGACCCAGTACTTC	CASSQDFGWETQYF	NA	TRBJ2-5	NA	TRBV4-3
TGTGCCAGCAGCTTCGAAGGGACTCTCCGCTTC	CASSFEGTLRF	NA	TRBJ1-2	NA	TRBV11-3
TGTGCCAGCAGCACCCGGGCCAACGTCCTGACTTTC	CASSTRANVLTF	NA	TRBJ2-6	NA	TRBV5-8
TGCAGCGTTGAAGGGGGGGACCGGAACCCCTACGAGCAGTACTTC	CSVEGGDRNPYEQYF	NA	TRBJ2-7	NA	TRBV29-1
TGCGCCAGCAGCAGAGAAGACAGGGAGTCAAATCAGCCCCAGCATTTT	CASSREDRESNQPQHF	TRBD1	TRBJ1-5	NA	TRBV5-1
TGTGCCAGCAGCTTTCTCGGGGAGGGTGTCCACAATGAGCAGTTCTTC	CASSFLGEGVHNEQFF	TRBD2	TRBJ2-1	once	TRBV9
TGTGCCAGCGGGGAGACTTATGGCTACACCTTC	CASGETYGYTF	NA	TRBJ1-2	NA	TRBV28
TGTGCCAGCAGTACTCTAGGAGGGGGGGCTTACGAGCAGTACTTC	CASSTLGGGAYEQYF	NA	TRBJ2-7	NA	TRBV2
TGCAGCGTTGAAGAACTCGGACAGGGCGAGCAGTACTTC	CSVEELGQGEQYF	TRBD1	TRBJ2-7	NA	TRBV29-1
TGTGCCAGCAGCTTAAGCCGCAACAATGAGCAGTTCTTC	CASSLSRNNEQFF	NA	TRBJ2-1	NA	TRBV7-7